This T cell receptor beta chain was captured by sequencing in a study of OX40 agonist ivuxolimab in advanced cancers. Assay: immunoSEQ multiplex PCR; the TCRdb copy retains only in-frame clones and omits some. The data show fewer than 65,000 clones, with around nine tenths seen just once and 6.9% held by the top ten. Germline V gene lookup returns CDR1 MNHNY and CDR2 SVGAGI (reference sequence). The V and J ends lost 2 bases and 11 bases respectively, with 10 bases between them. This CDR3 contains 12 residues. The receptor's source is an adult with an advanced solid tumor such as melanoma, head and neck, liver or kidney cancer. The chain joins TRBV6-6 to TRBJ1-5; the D gene is possibly TRBD1 (5 bases). Sample: CD4+ or CD8+ T cells sorted from blood, taken in a trial of the OX40 agonist ivuxolimab. The CDR3 spells CASSYAQGAQHF. In nucleotides, the CDR3 is TGTGCCAGCAGTTACGCACAAGGGGCCCAGCATTTT.